This record covers a single T cell receptor beta chain. The target antigen is unknown. V shed 3 bases and J shed 9 bases, with 21 bases lying between them. Germline assignment: CDR1 SEHNR and CDR2 FQNEAQ (reference sequence). The CDR3 covers 16 residues. This specimen belongs to a study of T cells in tuberculosis. General observations from the study: Smaller alpha distances in active tuberculosis partly reflected shorter CDR3-alpha lengths.

Repertoires were generated with immunoSEQ multiplex PCR, while TCRdb's copy carries only in-frame clones and drops some. The table records about 25,000 clones, around nine tenths of them present only once. The rearrangement links TRBV7-9 to TRBJ2-1, with D perhaps matching TRBD1 (6 bases). The sequence was collected from a donor under 30 with latent tuberculosis or without tuberculosis infection. Some clones in this sample may be carry-over from other donors' samples. Sequencing was performed on PBMCs. The CDR3 protein is CASSFNSGVLWGEQFF. CDR3 coding DNA: TGTGCCAGCAGCTTTAACTCAGGGGTCCTCTGGGGTGAGCAGTTCTTC.